The clone carrying this T cell receptor (beta chain) was recorded many times. The source of the sample is a study of T cells in Graves' hyperthyroidism and ophthalmopathy. RNA transcripts served as the template for amplifying TCR beta CDR3 regions. First-round RT-PCR of the TCR CDR3 relied on the HTBI primer set. TCRdb reprocessed the multiplex PCR reads with MiXCR, giving one entry per CDR3 protein. Among under 350,000 distinct CDR3 sequences listed, over 15% were seen once. CDR1 and CDR2 (germline): SGHVS, FQNEAQ. The ends lost 1 base at V and 7 bases at J; junction bases unmatched: 7. The CDR3 has 15 residues.

The chain joins TRBV7-8 to TRBJ2-3; 8 bases align to TRBD1. Material: blood. The source is a woman in her fifties or sixties with Graves' ophthalmopathy. In nucleotides, the CDR3 is TGTGCCAGCAGCTTAGAGTCAGGGGGCGTATATACGCAGTATTTT. Its protein product is CASSLESGGVYTQYF.